Below are 6 T cell receptor beta chains sequenced from a single sample in a study of cytomegalovirus exposure and HLA in healthy donors. With 60 Vbeta and 13 Jbeta primers, the PCR was carried out. Repertoires were generated with immunoSEQ multiplex PCR, while TCRdb's copy carries only in-frame clones and drops some. The profile covers about 94,000 clones, with roughly 80% appearing a single time and around a tenth taken by the ten largest. The sample consisted of PBMCs. All receptors come from a human donor in good health.

A single count supports this clone. V and J are TRBV28 and TRBJ2-4, with 8 bases fitting TRBD1. There are 17 residues in the CDR3. Germline CDR1 MDHEN, CDR2 SYDVKM. V lost 5 bases to trimming and J lost 4 bases; unmatched junction nucleotides: 13. This chain's CDR3 is CASSRFGQGALKNIQYF. The DNA for the CDR3 is TGTGCCAGCAGTCGATTTGGACAGGGAGCCCTAAAAAACATTCAGTACTTC.

The chain employs TRBV5-1 and TRBJ1-4, with TRBD1 as a possible D gene (6 bases). CDR3 length: 15 residues. In germline, CDR1 is SGHRS, CDR2 YFSETQ. Deletions cut 4 bases from V and 8 bases from J, with 18 bases between. The CDR3 reads CASSPEGGLGEKLFF. DNA of the CDR3: TGCGCCAGCAGCCCGGAGGGGGGACTAGGGGAAAAACTGTTTTTT.

The V and J genes are TRBV7-9 and TRBJ1-1; D gene ambiguous. CDR3 length: 16 residues. V lost 7 bases to trimming and J lost 7 bases, with 25 bases between them. CDR1 SEHNR and CDR2 FQNEAQ come from the germline V gene (reference sequence). The chain's CDR3 is CASTLLAVGGTNEAFF. Here the CDR3 DNA reads TGTGCCAGCACCCTCTTAGCGGTTGGCGGCACCAATGAAGCTTTCTTT.

This clone occurred a few times. The chain has TRBV2 and TRBJ2-2, with D perhaps matching TRBD2 (5 bases). V was cut by 7 bases and J by 2 bases, with 20 bases left in between. CDR3 size: 17 residues. Germline CDR1 reads SNHLY; CDR2 reads FYNNEI. CDR3 in DNA: TGTGCCAGCACCTTGTGGGTGTCTAGGACTAACACCGGGGAGCTGTTTTTT. Translated: CASTLWVSRTNTGELFF. The full variable domain, completed using reference TRBV2 and TRBJ2-2, is EPEVTQTPSHQVTQMGQEVILRCVPISNHLYFYWYRQILGQKVEFLVSFYNNEISEKSEIFDDQFSVERPDGSNFTLKIRSTKLEDSAMYFCASTLWVSRTNTGELFFGEGSRLTVL.

This rearrangement joins TRBV6-5 to TRBJ2-7; the D gene is possibly TRBD1 (5 bases). This CDR3 has 12 residues. Per the germline V gene, CDR1 is MNHEY and CDR2 is SVGAGI. The germline V and J ends were trimmed by 8 bases and 2 bases, with 10 bases remaining between them. The CDR3 sequence is CASRRGPYEQYF. The CDR3, as DNA: TGTGCCAGCCGTAGGGGTCCCTACGAGCAGTACTTC.

V usage is TRBV11-2 and J usage is TRBJ1-2, with a weak D call TRBD1 (5 bases). CDR1 is SGHAT, CDR2 FQNNGV, per germline. This CDR3 region has 13 residues. Trimming removed 5 bases at V and 3 bases at J, with 10 bases between. CDR3 DNA: TGTGCCAGCAGCCCCGCGGGGGACTATGGCTACACCTTC. Protein sequence: CASSPAGDYGYTF.